The text below deals with one T cell receptor beta chain. What it binds is unknown. This could be a read error, since a much larger clone is one nucleotide away. Combining a sample-barcoded 5' primer with a J-beta primer mix, a second PCR ran for 7 to 11 cycles. MiXCR was run by TCRdb on the 5' RACE reads, yielding one entry per CDR3 protein. Found here are hundreds of thousands of distinct CDR3 sequences, over 40% of them singletons; the top ten hold roughly 14%. This sample was taken from a study of blood T cells in healthy people across ages. Germline CDR1 and CDR2: LNHDA and SQIVND (reference sequence). CDR3 size: 13 residues. Individuals who donated were healthy Caucasians from Russia aged about 6 to 100. General study findings and limits: Naive T cell percentage showed a strong correlation with the diversity of TCR beta.

The chain uses TRBV19 and TRBJ2-3, with D unclear. This TCR was recovered from a woman aged 80 or older in good health. Sequencing was performed on blood. The CDR3 DNA is TGTGCCGGTAGTACTCAAAGCACAGATACGCAGTATTTT. The encoded protein is CAGSTQSTDTQYF.